This T cell receptor (beta chain) appears in the sequencing data of a study of human T cells and chemical hapten exposure. The CDR3 extends over 16 amino acids. Germline values: CDR1 MDHEN, CDR2 SYDVKM. V lost 1 base to trimming and J lost 4 bases; unmatched junction nucleotides: 9. This clonotype was seen repeatedly, ten times or more. Its antigen remains unidentified. Study findings and constraints: In comparison with controls, expanded TCRs gave rise to a significantly larger number of large CDR3 similarity clusters.

TCRdb independently ran MiXCR on the RACE reads; one entry per CDR3 protein. The data hold fewer than 100,000 distinct CDR3 sequences, with roughly 10% observed a single time. Time point: patch test 3, about 24 weeks after DPC sensitization. Treatment reported: therapeutic diphenylcyclopropenone sensitization with weekly scalp DPC. Whole blood that had not been fractionated was the source of extracted total RNA. Sequences were derived from whole blood, sampled in connection with sensitization to the hapten diphenylcyclopropenone (DPC). The rearrangement links TRBV28 to TRBJ1-2; 7 bases align to TRBD1. This sequence originates from a woman aged 25 to 39 with alopecia areata. Some clones in this sample may be carry-over from other donors' samples. CDR3 protein: CASSLSLRGDGYGYTF. For the CDR3, the DNA is TGTGCCAGCAGTTTATCTCTCAGGGGGGATGGCTATGGCTACACCTTC.